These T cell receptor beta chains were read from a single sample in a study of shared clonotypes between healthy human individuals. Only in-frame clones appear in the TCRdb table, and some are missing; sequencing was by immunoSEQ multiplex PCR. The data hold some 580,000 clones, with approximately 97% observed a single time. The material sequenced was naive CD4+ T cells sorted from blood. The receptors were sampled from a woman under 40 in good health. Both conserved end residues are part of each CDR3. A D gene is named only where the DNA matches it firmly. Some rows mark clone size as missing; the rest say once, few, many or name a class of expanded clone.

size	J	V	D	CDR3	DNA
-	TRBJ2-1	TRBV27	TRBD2	CASSLSLAGSFNEQFF	TGTGCCAGCAGTTTATCCCTAGCGGGGAGTTTCAATGAGCAGTTCTTC
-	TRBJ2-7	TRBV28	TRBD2	CASSPGGRLDYEQYF	TGTGCCAGCAGCCCTGGCGGGAGGTTAGACTACGAGCAGTACTTC
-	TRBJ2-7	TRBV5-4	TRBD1	CASSLDPDRGTGEQYF	TGTGCCAGCAGCTTGGATCCGGACAGGGGGACGGGGGAGCAGTACTTC
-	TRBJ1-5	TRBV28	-	CASSLVGNQPQHF	TGTGCCAGCAGTTTAGTTGGCAATCAGCCCCAGCATTTT
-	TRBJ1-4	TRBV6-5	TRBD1	CASSYSQGAANEKLFF	TGTGCCAGCAGTTACTCGCAGGGGGCGGCTAATGAAAAACTGTTTTTT
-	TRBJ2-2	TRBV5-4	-	CASSRAATNTGELFF	TGTGCCAGCAGTAGGGCCGCTACGAACACCGGGGAGCTGTTTTTT
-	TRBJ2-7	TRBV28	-	CASSFPRPPYEQYF	TGTGCCAGCAGTTTCCCAAGGCCACCCTACGAGCAGTACTTC
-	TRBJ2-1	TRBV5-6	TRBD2	CASSLAGLASNEQFF	TGTGCCAGCAGCTTGGCGGGACTAGCGTCGAATGAGCAGTTCTTC
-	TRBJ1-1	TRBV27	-	CASSFVGRDLRNTEAFF	TGTGCCAGCAGTTTTGTTGGGCGCGATCTCCGGAACACTGAAGCTTTCTTT
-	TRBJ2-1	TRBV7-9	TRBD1	CASSLWTGSNEQFF	TGTGCCAGCAGCTTGTGGACAGGGTCGAATGAGCAGTTCTTC
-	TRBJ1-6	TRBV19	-	CASSTQGLYNSPLHF	TGTGCCAGTAGTACCCAGGGACTGTATAATTCACCCCTCCACTTT
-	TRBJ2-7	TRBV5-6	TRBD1	CATGQGQAYEQYF	TGTGCCACCGGACAGGGACAGGCCTACGAGCAGTACTTC
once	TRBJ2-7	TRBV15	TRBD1	CATNRDRTSREQYF	TGTGCCACCAACCGGGACAGGACCTCCCGCGAGCAGTACTTC
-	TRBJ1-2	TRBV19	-	CASSKTLNSYGYTF	TGTGCCAGTAGTAAGACCCTGAATAGCTATGGCTACACCTTC
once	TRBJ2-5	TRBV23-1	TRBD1	CASSQEDRVETQYF	TGCGCCAGCAGTCAAGAGGACAGGGTTGAGACCCAGTACTTC
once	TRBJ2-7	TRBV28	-	CASSSPAGGYEQYF	TGTGCCAGCAGTTCCCCGGCAGGGGGGTACGAGCAGTACTTC
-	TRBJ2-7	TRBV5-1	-	CASSSDGAYEQYF	TGCGCCAGCAGCTCGGACGGAGCCTACGAGCAGTACTTC
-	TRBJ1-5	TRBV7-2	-	CASSPAGQPQHF	TGTGCCAGCAGCCCGGCAGGGCAGCCCCAGCATTTT
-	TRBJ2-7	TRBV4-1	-	CASSQDYPGRYEQYF	TGCGCCAGCAGCCAAGATTATCCAGGGAGGTACGAGCAGTACTTC
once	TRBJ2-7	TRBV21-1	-	CASSPSGAFSYEQYF	TGTGCCAGCAGCCCGTCAGGGGCCTTCTCCTACGAGCAGTACTTC
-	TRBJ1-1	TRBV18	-	CASSSRDLTEAFF	TGTGCCAGCTCATCCCGGGACCTCACTGAAGCTTTCTTT
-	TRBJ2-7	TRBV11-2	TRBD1	CASSLEDRGHEQYF	TGTGCCAGCAGCTTAGAGGACAGGGGCCACGAGCAGTACTTC
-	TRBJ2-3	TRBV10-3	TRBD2	CAINKRDTADTQYF	TGTGCCATCAATAAGCGGGATACCGCAGATACGCAGTATTTT
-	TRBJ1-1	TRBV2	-	CASSMVETDTEAFF	TGTGCCAGCTCCATGGTCGAGACGGACACTGAAGCTTTCTTT
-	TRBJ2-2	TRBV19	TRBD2	CASSILAGGVTGELFF	TGTGCCAGTAGTATACTAGCGGGGGGAGTCACCGGGGAGCTGTTTTTT
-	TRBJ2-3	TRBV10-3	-	CAISEVTDTQYF	TGTGCCATCAGTGAAGTCACAGATACGCAGTATTTT
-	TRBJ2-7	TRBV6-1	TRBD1	CASSEDWGTGVYEQYF	TGTGCCAGCAGTGAAGATTGGGGGACAGGGGTTTACGAGCAGTACTTC
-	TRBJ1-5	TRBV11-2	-	CASSEGNQPQHF	TGTGCCAGCAGCGAGGGCAATCAGCCCCAGCATTTT
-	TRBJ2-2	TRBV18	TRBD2	CASSPSSGSGTGELFF	TGTGCCAGCTCACCATCTAGCGGGAGCGGTACCGGGGAGCTGTTTTTT